The table lists the clone carrying this T cell receptor beta chain with a count of one. Its antigen is not known. The source of the sample is a study of shared clonotypes between healthy human individuals. Study-wide points: The study found lower generation probabilities in non-shared clonotypes than in those shared by all four donors. The authors expected sequencing depth to affect clonotype sharing among donors.

The method was immunoSEQ multiplex PCR; TCRdb's version includes in-frame clones alone and lacks a portion of them. The sample carries around 350,000 clones, less than 85% recorded once. The CDR3 length is 14 residues. The V end lost 6 bases, the J end lost 2 bases, and 13 bases lay between the germline ends. The germline V gene has CDR1 SEHNR and CDR2 FQNEAQ (reference sequence). The sequence derives from a man aged 25 to 40 in good health. Sequencing input: memory CD4+ T cells sorted from blood. This sample's subset: CD45RA-negative fraction. The genes are TRBV7-9 and TRBJ1-1, with D tentatively TRBD1 (5 bases). Here the CDR3 DNA reads TGTGCCAGCAGGCCCGAAGGGGTCAACACTGAAGCTTTCTTT. Protein: CASRPEGVNTEAFF.